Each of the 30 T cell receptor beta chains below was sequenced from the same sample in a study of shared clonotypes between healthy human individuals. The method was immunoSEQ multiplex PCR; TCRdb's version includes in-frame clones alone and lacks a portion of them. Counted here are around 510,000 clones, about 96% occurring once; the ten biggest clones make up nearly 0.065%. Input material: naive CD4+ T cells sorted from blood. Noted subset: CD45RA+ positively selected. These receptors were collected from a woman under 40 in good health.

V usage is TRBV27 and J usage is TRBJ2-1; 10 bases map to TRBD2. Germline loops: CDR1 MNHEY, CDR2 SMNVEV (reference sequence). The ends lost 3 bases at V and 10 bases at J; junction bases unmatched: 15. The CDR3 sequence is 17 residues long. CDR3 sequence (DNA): TGTGCCAGCAGTTTTCGCTCAAACCTTGGGACTAGCGCGGAGCAGTTCTTC. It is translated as CASSFRSNLGTSAEQFF.

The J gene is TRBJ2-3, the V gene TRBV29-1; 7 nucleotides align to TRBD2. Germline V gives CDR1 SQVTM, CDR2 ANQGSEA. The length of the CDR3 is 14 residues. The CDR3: CIMGGVGGTDTQYF. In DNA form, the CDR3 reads TGCATCATGGGGGGGGTTGGTGGCACAGATACGCAGTATTTT.

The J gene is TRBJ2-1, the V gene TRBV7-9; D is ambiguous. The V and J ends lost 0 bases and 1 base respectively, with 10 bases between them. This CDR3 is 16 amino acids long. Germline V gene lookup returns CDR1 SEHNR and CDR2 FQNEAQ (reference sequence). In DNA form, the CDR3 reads TGTGCCAGCAGCTTAGCCAATCGTAGGTCCTACAATGAGCAGTTCTTC. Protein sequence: CASSLANRRSYNEQFF. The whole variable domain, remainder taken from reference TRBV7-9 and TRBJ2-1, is DTGVSQNPRHKITKRGQNVTFRCDPISEHNRLYWYRQTLGQGPEFLTYFQNEAQLEKSRLLSDRFSAERPKGSFSTLEIQRTEQGDSAMYLCASSLANRRSYNEQFFGPGTRLTVL.

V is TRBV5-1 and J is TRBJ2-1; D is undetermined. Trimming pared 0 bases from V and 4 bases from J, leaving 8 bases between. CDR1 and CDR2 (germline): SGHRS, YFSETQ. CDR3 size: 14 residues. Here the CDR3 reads CASSLDAAYNEQFF. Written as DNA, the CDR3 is TGCGCCAGCAGCTTGGATGCAGCATACAATGAGCAGTTCTTC.

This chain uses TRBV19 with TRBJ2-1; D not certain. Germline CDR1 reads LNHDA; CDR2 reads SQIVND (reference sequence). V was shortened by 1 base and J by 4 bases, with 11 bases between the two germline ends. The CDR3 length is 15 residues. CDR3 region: CASSIADVLYNEQFF. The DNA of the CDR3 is TGTGCCAGTAGTATAGCGGACGTCCTTTACAATGAGCAGTTCTTC.

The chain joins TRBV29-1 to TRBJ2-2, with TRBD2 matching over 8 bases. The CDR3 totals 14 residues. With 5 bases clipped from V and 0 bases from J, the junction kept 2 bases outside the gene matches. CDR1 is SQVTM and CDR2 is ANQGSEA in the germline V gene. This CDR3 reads CSVKGLANTGELFF. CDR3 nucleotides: TGCAGCGTTAAGGGACTAGCGAACACCGGGGAGCTGTTTTTT.

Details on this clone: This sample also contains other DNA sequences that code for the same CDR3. The DNA of the CDR3 is TGTGCCAGCAGTGGCGGGACAGGCTCCTACGAGCAGTACTTC. Its protein is CASSGGTGSYEQYF. This sequence joins TRBV6-1 and TRBJ2-7; 8 bases map to TRBD1. Germline V gene lookup returns CDR1 MNHNS and CDR2 SASEGT. J was trimmed by 0 bases and V by 4 bases; bases with no gene match: 2. The CDR3 spans 14 residues.

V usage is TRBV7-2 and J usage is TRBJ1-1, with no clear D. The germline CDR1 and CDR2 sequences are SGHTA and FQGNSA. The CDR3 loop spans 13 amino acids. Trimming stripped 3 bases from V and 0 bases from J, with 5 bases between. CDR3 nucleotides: TGTGCCAGCAGCTTCGGGATGAACACTGAAGCTTTCTTT. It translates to CASSFGMNTEAFF. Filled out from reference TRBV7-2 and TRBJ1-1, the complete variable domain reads GAGVSQSPSNKVTEKGKDVELRCDPISGHTALYWYRQSLGQGLEFLIYFQGNSAPDKSGLPSDRFSAERTGGSVSTLTIQRTQQEDSAVYLCASSFGMNTEAFFGQGTRLTVV.

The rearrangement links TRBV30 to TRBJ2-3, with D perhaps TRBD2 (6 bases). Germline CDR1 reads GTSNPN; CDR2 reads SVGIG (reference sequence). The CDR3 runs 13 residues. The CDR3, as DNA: TGTGCGGGAGGCGGGCGGTGGGCAGATACGCAGTATTTT. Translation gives CAGGGRWADTQYF.

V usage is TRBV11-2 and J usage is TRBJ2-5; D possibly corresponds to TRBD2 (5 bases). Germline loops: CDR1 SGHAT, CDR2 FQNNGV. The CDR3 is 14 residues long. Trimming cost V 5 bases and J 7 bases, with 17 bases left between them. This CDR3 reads CASSARGLSGTQYF. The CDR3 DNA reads TGTGCCAGCAGCGCCCGTGGACTTTCAGGGACCCAGTACTTC.

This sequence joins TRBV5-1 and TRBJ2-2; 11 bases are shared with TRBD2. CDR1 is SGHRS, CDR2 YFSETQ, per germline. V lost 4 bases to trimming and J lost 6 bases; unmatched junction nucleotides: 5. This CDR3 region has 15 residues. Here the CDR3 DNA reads TGCGCCAGCAGCATCGGGACTAGCGGTCCCGGGGAGCTGTTTTTT. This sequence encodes CASSIGTSGPGELFF.

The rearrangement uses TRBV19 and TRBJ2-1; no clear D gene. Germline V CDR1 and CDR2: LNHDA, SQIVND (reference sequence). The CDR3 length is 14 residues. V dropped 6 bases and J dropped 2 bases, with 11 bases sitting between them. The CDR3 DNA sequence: TGTGCCAGTAGCCCTCTAGTCCCCTACAATGAGCAGTTCTTC. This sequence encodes CASSPLVPYNEQFF.

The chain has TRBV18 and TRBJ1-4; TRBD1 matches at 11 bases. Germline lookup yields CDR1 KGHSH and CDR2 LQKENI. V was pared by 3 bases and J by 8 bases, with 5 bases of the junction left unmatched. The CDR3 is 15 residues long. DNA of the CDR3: TGTGCCAGCTCACCCGGACAGGGGGCGAGCGAAAAACTGTTTTTT. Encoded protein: CASSPGQGASEKLFF. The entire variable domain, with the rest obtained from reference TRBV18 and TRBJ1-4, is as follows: NAGVMQNPRHLVRRRGQEARLRCSPMKGHSHVYWYRQLPEEGLKFMVYLQKENIIDESGMPKERFSAEFPKEGPSILRIQQVVRGDSAAYFCASSPGQGASEKLFFGSGTQLSVL.

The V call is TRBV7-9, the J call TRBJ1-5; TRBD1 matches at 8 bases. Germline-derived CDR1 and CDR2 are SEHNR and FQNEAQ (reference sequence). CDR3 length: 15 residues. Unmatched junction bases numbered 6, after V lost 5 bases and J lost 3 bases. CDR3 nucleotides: TGTGCCAGCAGCGTTGGACAGGGCAACAATCAGCCCCAGCATTTT. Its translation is CASSVGQGNNQPQHF.

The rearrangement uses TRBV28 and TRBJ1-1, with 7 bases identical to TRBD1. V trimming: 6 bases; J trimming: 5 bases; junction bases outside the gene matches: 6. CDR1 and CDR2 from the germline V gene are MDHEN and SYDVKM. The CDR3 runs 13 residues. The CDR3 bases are TGTGCCAGCAGCCGGACAGGAAAAACTGAAGCTTTCTTT. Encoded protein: CASSRTGKTEAFF.

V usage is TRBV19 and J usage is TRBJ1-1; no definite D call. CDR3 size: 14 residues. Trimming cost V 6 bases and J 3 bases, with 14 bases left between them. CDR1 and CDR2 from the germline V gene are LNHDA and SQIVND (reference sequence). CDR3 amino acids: CASRARGRDTEAFF. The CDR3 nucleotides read TGTGCCAGTAGGGCACGGGGAAGGGACACTGAAGCTTTCTTT.

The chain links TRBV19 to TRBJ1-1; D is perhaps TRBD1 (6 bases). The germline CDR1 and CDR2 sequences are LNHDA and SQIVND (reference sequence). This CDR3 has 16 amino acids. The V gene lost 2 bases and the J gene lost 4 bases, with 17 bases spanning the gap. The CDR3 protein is CASSIRLKGVGTEAFF. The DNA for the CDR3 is TGTGCCAGTAGTATAAGGTTGAAGGGGGTTGGCACTGAAGCTTTCTTT.

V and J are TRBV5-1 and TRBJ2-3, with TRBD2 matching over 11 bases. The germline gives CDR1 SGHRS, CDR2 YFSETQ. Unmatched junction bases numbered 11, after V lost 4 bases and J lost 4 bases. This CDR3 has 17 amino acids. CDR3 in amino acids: CASSLPATSGEADTQYF. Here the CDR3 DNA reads TGCGCCAGCAGCCTCCCGGCGACTAGCGGGGAAGCAGATACGCAGTATTTT.

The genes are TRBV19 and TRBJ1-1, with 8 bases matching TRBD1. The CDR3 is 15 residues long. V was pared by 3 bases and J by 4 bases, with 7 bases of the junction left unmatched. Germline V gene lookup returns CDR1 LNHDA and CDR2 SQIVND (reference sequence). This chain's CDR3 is CASSISGGEGTEAFF. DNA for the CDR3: TGTGCCAGTAGTATCTCAGGGGGCGAGGGCACTGAAGCTTTCTTT.

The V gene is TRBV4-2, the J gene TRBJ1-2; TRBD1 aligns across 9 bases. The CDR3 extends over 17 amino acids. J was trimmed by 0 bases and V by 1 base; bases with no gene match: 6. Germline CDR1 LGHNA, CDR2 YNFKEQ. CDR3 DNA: TGTGCCAGCAGCCAAGGGGCGACAGGGGGTCCTAACTATGGCTACACCTTC. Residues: CASSQGATGGPNYGYTF.

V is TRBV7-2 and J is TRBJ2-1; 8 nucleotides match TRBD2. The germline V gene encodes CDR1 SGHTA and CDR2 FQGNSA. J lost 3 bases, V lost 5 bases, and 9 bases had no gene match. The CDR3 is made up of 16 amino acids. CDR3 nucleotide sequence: TGTGCCAGCAGCCAGTCTTCAGCGGGAGTCTACAATGAGCAGTTCTTC. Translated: CASSQSSAGVYNEQFF.

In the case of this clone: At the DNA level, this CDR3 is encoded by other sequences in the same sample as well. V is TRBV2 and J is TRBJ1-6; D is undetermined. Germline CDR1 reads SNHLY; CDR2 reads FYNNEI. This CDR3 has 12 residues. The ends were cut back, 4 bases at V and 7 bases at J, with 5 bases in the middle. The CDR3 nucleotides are TGTGCCAGCAGTGGGGGAAATTCACCCCTCCACTTT. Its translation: CASSGGNSPLHF.

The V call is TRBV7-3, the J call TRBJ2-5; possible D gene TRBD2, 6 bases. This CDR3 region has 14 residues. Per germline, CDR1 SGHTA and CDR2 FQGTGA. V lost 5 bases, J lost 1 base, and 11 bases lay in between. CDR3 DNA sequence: TGTGCCAGCAGCCTGCGGGGTACCCAAGAGACCCAGTACTTC. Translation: CASSLRGTQETQYF.

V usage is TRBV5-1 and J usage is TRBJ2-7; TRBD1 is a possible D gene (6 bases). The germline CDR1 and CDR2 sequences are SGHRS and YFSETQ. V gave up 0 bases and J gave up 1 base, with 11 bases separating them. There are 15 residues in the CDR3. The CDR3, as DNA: TGCGCCAGCAGCTTGGGTGCAGGGGCGTCCTACGAGCAGTACTTC. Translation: CASSLGAGASYEQYF.

The CDR3: CASSVGLHSSSYNEQFF. Here the CDR3 DNA reads TGCGCCAGCAGTGTTGGGCTGCACTCTAGCTCCTACAATGAGCAGTTCTTC. This chain joins TRBV5-1 and TRBJ2-1; D call uncertain. Germline CDR1 and CDR2: SGHRS and YFSETQ. There are 17 residues in the CDR3. V gave up 5 bases and J gave up 0 bases, with 18 bases separating them.

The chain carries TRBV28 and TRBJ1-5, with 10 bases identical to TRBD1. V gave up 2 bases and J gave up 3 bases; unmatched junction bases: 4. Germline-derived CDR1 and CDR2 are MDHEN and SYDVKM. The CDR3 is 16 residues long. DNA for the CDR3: TGTGCCAGCAGTTTAAGACAGGGGGCCTTCAATCAGCCCCAGCATTTT. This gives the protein CASSLRQGAFNQPQHF.

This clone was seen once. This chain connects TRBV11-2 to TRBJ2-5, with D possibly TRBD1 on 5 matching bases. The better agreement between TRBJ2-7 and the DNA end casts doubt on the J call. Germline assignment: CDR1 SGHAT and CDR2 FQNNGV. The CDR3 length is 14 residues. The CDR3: CASSLVLAGYEQYF. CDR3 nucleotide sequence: TGTGCCAGCAGCTTAGTCTTAGCAGGGTACGAGCAGTACTTC.

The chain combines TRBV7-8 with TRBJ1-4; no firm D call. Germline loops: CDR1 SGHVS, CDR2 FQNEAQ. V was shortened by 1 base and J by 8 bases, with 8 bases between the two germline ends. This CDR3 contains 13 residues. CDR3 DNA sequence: TGTGCCAGCAGCTTAGGGGGTTTGGAAAAACTGTTTTTT. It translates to CASSLGGLEKLFF.

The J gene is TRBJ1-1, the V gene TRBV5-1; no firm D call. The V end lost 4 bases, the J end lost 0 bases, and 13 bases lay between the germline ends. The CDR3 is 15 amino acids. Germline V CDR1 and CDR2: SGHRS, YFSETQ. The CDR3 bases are TGCGCCAGCAGCCCGCAAGAGAGTATGAACACTGAAGCTTTCTTT. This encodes CASSPQESMNTEAFF.

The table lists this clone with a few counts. The CDR3 DNA follows: TGCAGCGTTTTCACTAGCGGGAGGGCCGGGGAGCTGTTTTTT. Amino acids: CSVFTSGRAGELFF. J is TRBJ2-2 and V is TRBV29-1, with TRBD2 matching 13 bases. V shed 5 bases, J shed 6 bases, and the junction held 3 bases outside the gene matches. The CDR3 is 14 amino acids. Germline CDR1 reads SQVTM; CDR2 reads ANQGSEA.